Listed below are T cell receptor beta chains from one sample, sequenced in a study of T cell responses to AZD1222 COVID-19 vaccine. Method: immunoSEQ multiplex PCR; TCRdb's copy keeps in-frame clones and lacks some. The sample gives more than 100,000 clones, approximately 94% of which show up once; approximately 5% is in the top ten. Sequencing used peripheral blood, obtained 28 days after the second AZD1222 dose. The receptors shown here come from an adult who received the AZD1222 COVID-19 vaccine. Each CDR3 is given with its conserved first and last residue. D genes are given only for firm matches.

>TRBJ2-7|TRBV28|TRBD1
CASSLGIGQGAAYEQYF
TGTGCCAGCAGTTTGGGCATAGGACAGGGGGCGGCCTACGAGCAGTACTTC
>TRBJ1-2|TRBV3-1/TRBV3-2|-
CASSHGPNYGYTF
TGTGCCAGCAGCCACGGACCCAACTATGGCTACACCTTC
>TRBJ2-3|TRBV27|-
CASSPRTQYF
TGTGCCAGCAGCCCGCGTACGCAGTATTTT
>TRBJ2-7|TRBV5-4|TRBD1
CASSQTGTGGMTEQYF
TGTGCCAGCAGCCAAACCGGGACAGGGGGCATGACCGAGCAGTACTTC
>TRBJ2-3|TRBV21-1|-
CASSKAGDPVRGTDTQYF
TGTGCCAGCAGCAAAGCAGGCGACCCTGTCCGGGGCACAGATACGCAGTATTTT
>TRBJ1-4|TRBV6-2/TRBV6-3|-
CASSSDREEKLFF
TGTGCCAGCAGTTCGGACAGAGAGGAAAAACTGTTTTTT
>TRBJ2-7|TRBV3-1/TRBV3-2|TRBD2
CASSQVGGSGHEQYF
TGTGCCAGCAGCCAAGTGGGGGGGAGTGGCCACGAGCAGTACTTC
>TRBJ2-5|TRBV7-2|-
CASSLIGRVGVETQYF
TGTGCCAGCAGCTTAATCGGTCGGGTAGGGGTAGAGACCCAGTACTTC
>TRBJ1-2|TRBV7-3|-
CASSLSPDANYGYTF
TGTGCCAGCAGCTTATCCCCGGACGCTAACTATGGCTACACCTTC
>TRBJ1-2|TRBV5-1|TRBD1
CASSLTLSTDRVNYGYTF
TGCGCCAGCAGCTTGACCCTTTCAACGGACAGGGTTAACTATGGCTACACCTTC